Listed below are T cell receptor beta chains from one sample, sequenced in a study of graft-versus-host responses after intestinal transplantation. The assay was immunoSEQ multiplex PCR, and TCRdb's table has in-frame clones only and misses some. The table lists tens of thousands of clones, around 93% of them singletons. These TCRs' antigens remain unknown. The source was unstimulated CD8+ T cells sorted from spleen or lymph node cells, collected before intestinal transplant. The receptors were sampled from a human donor who received an intestinal transplant. Both conserved end residues are part of each CDR3. Each record gives: V gene, J gene, CDR3 protein.

TRBV11-2	TRBJ2-7	CASSFGQSYEQYF
TRBV7-9	TRBJ1-1	CASSPPDSPRGAFF
TRBV7-8	TRBJ2-7	CASSPTDRGVPYEQYF
TRBV27	TRBJ2-3	CASSLWGPADTQYF
TRBV4-3	TRBJ2-1	CASSQEILESSYNEQFF
TRBV7-2	TRBJ1-4	CASRARQGGIEKLFF
TRBV4-3	TRBJ2-7	CASSQSIVEGAGEQYF
TRBV5-8	TRBJ1-1	CASSLDWREVLNTEAFF
TRBV19	TRBJ1-2	CASSMTGINYGYTF
TRBV6-6	TRBJ2-7	CASRPGQGEQYF
TRBV10-3	TRBJ2-1	CAISEPSGTNNEQFF
TRBV4-1	TRBJ1-3	CASSWDRGNTIYF
TRBV7-9	TRBJ1-4	CASSLAGGEEKLFF
TRBV9	TRBJ2-1	CASSVDPGIGNEQFF
TRBV4-3	TRBJ1-4	CASSQFQGNEKLFF
TRBV7-8	TRBJ2-2	CASSFPGQGGSNTGELFF
TRBV14	TRBJ2-1	CASSQEPGDEQFF
TRBV19	TRBJ1-5	CASSIQGQSDQPQHF
TRBV27	TRBJ1-2	CASFPQAEHLANYGYTF
TRBV11-2	TRBJ2-1	CASSFGTGVGNEQFF
TRBV4-1	TRBJ1-1	CASSQDSTGDEAFF
TRBV19	TRBJ1-1	CASTTGGNTEAFF
TRBV19	TRBJ2-7	CASSGGQGGAYEQYF
TRBV9	TRBJ1-4	CASSVRGRAAPRANEKLFF
TRBV19	TRBJ2-7	CASSFGGAYEQYF
TRBV4-1	TRBJ2-1	CASSQVTGYEQFF
TRBV7-2	TRBJ2-1	CASSLQGDYNEQFF
TRBV18	TRBJ1-1	CASSTFGWGGATAVPTLTEAFF
TRBV9	TRBJ2-3	CASSAASGVADTQYF
TRBV6-5	TRBJ1-1	CASRSHRVLDTEAFF
TRBV7-8	TRBJ2-1	CASSSRRGSSYNEQFF
TRBV27	TRBJ2-7	CASRPPGQPYEQYF
TRBV10-2	TRBJ2-7	CASSDNLAGARPREGEQYF
TRBV27	TRBJ2-3	CASSPETSGRGTQYF
TRBV27	TRBJ2-2	CASGLGGGDTGELFF
TRBV9	TRBJ2-7	CASSGDGSSYEQYF
TRBV19	TRBJ1-1	CASSPPPGMDTEAFF
TRBV27	TRBJ2-1	CASSLSNSGGAYNEQFF
TRBV4-3	TRBJ1-5	CASSQDAGGVQPQHF